These 4 T cell receptor beta chains share one sample of origin, sequenced in a study of cytomegalovirus exposure and HLA in healthy donors. PCR primers comprised 60 Vbeta and 13 Jbeta primers. The assay was immunoSEQ multiplex PCR, and TCRdb's table has in-frame clones only and misses some. The data contain 99,000 or so clones, 80% of them seen just once; the ten biggest clones take up about 6.9%. Source material: PBMCs. These receptors all stem from a man younger than 40 in good health and CMV-seropositive.

This clone turned up a few times. The same CDR3 is also encoded by other DNA sequences in this sample. The rearrangement uses TRBV30 and TRBJ1-6, with D perhaps TRBD1 (6 bases). Per germline, CDR1 GTSNPN and CDR2 SVGIG (reference sequence). Trimming took off 1 base at V and 13 bases at J, with 14 bases between the two ends. This CDR3 comprises 13 residues. DNA of the CDR3: TGTGCCTGGAGTGAACAGGGCCTTTCCCCCCTCCACTTT. Encoded protein: CAWSEQGLSPLHF.

This clone showed up just once. This sequence joins TRBV9 and TRBJ1-1, with 9 bases fitting TRBD1. The junction had 11 bases not matched to a gene; V was cut back by 0 bases and J by 11 bases. Germline CDR1 reads SGDLS; CDR2 reads YYNGEE. The CDR3 totals 15 residues. CDR3 sequence (DNA): TGTGCCAGCAGCGTAGGAGGCACAGGGGGCCTTGGGGCTTTCTTT. Protein sequence: CASSVGGTGGLGAFF. The full variable domain, rest sourced from reference TRBV9 and TRBJ1-1, is DSGVTQTPKHLITATGQRVTLRCSPRSGDLSVYWYQQSLDQGLQFLIQYYNGEERAKGNILERFSAQQFPDLHSELNLSSLELGDSALYFCASSVGGTGGLGAFFGQGTRLTVV.

The chain combines TRBV27 with TRBJ1-6; TRBD1 might be the D (6 bases). This CDR3 is built from 16 residues. Trimming removed 3 bases at V and 5 bases at J, with 14 bases between. Germline values: CDR1 MNHEY, CDR2 SMNVEV (reference sequence). The CDR3 sequence: CASSFGGTKNNSPLHF. The CDR3 nucleotides read TGTGCCAGCAGTTTTGGGGGCACTAAAAATAATTCACCCCTCCACTTT.

This clone appeared a few times. The rearrangement joins TRBV6-1 to TRBJ1-1; D not certain. CDR1 is MNHNS and CDR2 is SASEGT in the germline V gene. V gave up 1 base and J gave up 11 bases, with 11 bases separating them. There are 12 residues in the CDR3. The CDR3 here is CASSEGPGYAFF. The CDR3 coding sequence is TGTGCCAGCAGTGAAGGCCCCGGGTACGCTTTCTTT.